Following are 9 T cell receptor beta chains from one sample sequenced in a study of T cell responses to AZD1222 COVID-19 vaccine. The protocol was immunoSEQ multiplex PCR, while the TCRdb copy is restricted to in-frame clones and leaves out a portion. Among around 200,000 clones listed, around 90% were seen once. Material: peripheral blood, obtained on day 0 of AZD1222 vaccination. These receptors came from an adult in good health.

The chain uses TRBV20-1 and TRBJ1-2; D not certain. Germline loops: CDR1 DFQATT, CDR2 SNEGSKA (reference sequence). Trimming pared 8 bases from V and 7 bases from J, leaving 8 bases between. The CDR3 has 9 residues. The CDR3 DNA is TGCAGTCCCTTTCCTGGCTACACCTTC. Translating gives CSPFPGYTF.

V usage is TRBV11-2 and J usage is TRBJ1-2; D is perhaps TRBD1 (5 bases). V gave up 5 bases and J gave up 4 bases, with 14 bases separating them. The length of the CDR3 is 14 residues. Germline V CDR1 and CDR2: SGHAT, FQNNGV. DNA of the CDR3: TGTGCCAGCAGCCCCCTGGGGCAGTCCTATGGCTACACCTTC. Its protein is CASSPLGQSYGYTF.

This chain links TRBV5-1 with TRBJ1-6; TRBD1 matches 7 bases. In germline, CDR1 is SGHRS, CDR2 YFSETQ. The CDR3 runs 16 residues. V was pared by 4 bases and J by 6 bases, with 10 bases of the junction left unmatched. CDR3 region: CASSNIGTDPNSPLHF. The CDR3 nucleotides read TGCGCCAGCAGCAATATAGGGACAGATCCTAATTCACCCCTCCACTTT.

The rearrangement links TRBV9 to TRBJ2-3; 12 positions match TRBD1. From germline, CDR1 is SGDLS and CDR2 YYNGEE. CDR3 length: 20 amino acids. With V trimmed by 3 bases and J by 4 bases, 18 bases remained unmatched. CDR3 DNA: TGTGCCAGCAGCGAGGATACCGGGACAGGGGGCGTTGGTCAGTCAGATACGCAGTATTTT. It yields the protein CASSEDTGTGGVGQSDTQYF. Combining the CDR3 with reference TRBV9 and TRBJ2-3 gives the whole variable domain DSGVTQTPKHLITATGQRVTLRCSPRSGDLSVYWYQQSLDQGLQFLIQYYNGEERAKGNILERFSAQQFPDLHSELNLSSLELGDSALYFCASSEDTGTGGVGQSDTQYFGPGTRLTVL.

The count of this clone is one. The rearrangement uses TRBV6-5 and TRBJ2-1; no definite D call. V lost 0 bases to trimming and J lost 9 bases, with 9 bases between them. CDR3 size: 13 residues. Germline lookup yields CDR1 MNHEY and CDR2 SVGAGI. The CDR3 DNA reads TGTGCCAGCAGTTACTCGAAACGTGGTGAGCAGTTCTTC. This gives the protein CASSYSKRGEQFF.

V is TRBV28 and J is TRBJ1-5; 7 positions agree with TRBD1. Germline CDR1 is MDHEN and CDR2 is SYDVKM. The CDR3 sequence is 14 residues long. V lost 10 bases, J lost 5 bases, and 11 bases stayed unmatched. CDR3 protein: CATRRDRPDQPQHF. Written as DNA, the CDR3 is TGTGCCACCCGAAGGGACAGACCCGATCAGCCCCAGCATTTT.

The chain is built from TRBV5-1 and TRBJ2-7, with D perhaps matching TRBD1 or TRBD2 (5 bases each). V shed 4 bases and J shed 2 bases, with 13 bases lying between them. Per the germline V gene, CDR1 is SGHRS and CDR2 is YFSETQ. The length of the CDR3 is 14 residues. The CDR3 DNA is TGCGCCAGCAGCCTGGGGGACGGGACCTACGAGCAGTACTTC. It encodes CASSLGDGTYEQYF. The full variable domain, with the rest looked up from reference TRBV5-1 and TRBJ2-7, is KAGVTQTPRYLIKTRGQQVTLSCSPISGHRSVSWYQQTPGQGLQFLFEYFSETQRNKGNFPGRFSGRQFSNSRSEMNVSTLELGDSALYLCASSLGDGTYEQYFGPGTRLTVT.

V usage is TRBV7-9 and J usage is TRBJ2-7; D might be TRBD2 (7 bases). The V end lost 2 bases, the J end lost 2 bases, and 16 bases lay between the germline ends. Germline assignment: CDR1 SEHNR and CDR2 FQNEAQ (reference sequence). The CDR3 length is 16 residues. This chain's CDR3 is CASSLWGAGAAYEQYF. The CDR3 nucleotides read TGTGCCAGCAGCTTATGGGGGGCGGGAGCCGCCTACGAGCAGTACTTC.

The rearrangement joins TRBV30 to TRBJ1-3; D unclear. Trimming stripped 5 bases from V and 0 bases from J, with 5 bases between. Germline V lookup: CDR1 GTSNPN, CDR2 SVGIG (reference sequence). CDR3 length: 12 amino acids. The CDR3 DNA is TGTGCCTGGGGCGACTCTGGAAACACCATATATTTT. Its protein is CAWGDSGNTIYF.